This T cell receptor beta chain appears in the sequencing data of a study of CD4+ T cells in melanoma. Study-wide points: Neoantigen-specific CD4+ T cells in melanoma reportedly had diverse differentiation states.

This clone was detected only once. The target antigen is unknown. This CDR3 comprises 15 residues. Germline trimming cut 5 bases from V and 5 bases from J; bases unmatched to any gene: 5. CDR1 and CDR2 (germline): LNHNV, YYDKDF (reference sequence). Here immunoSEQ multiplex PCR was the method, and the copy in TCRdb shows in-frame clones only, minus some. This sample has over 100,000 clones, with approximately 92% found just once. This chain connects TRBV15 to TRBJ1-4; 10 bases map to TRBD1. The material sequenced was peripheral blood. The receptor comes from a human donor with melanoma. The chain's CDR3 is CATSYRTGGNEKLFF. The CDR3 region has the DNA TGTGCCACCAGCTACCGGACAGGGGGGAATGAAAAACTGTTTTTT.